These 18 T cell receptor beta chains came from one sample sequenced in a study of identical twins. Each CDR3 protein is one row after TCRdb ran MiXCR on the 5' RACE reads. The data contain some 500,000 distinct CDR3 sequences, 11% to 15% of them singletons. The same specimen was also included in a second study, on yellow fever vaccine responses in identical twins.

The material sequenced was CD4+ T cells sorted from blood. The receptors derive from a woman between 18 and 29 years old in good health.

This chain connects TRBV4-1 to TRBJ2-7; 11 bases align to TRBD2. The V gene's germline CDR1 is MGHRA and CDR2 YSYEKL. The CDR3 is 18 amino acids. V was clipped by 4 bases and J by 0 bases; unmatched bases: 11. The CDR3 nucleotides read TGCGCCAGCAGCCGAGAGGGAGCAACTAGCGGGGGCTCCTACGAGCAGTACTTC. This gives the protein CASSREGATSGGSYEQYF.

In its sample, this clonotype was seen once. CDR3 region: CASSQGLAGGAQNYEQYF. The CDR3, as DNA: TGTGCCAGCAGTCAGGGACTAGCGGGAGGTGCCCAAAACTACGAGCAGTACTTC. V gene TRBV6-1 combines with J gene TRBJ2-7; 15 bases agree with TRBD2. The CDR3 is 18 residues long. Germline V CDR1 and CDR2: MNHNS, SASEGT. The V gene end was trimmed by 5 bases and the J gene end by 3 bases; junction bases not matched to a gene: 11.

The gene calls are TRBV28 and TRBJ2-2; D perhaps matches TRBD1 (7 bases). Per germline, CDR1 MDHEN and CDR2 SYDVKM. This CDR3 has 15 residues. The V gene lost 3 bases and the J gene lost 4 bases, with 12 bases spanning the gap. The CDR3 nucleotides read TGTGCCAGCAGTTTGGAGGGGGCCTTCACCGGGGAGCTGTTTTTT. As protein: CASSLEGAFTGELFF.

The J gene is TRBJ1-2, the V gene TRBV18; D is possibly TRBD1 (6 bases). CDR1 is KGHSH, CDR2 LQKENI, per germline. V was pared by 3 bases and J by 4 bases, with 21 bases between. This CDR3 has 17 amino acids. In nucleotides, the CDR3 is TGTGCCAGCTCACCCTCGGACAGTGCCGTATATTTCTATGGCTACACCTTC. Residues: CASSPSDSAVYFYGYTF. The complete variable domain, with remaining parts taken from reference TRBV18 and TRBJ1-2, reads NAGVMQNPRHLVRRRGQEARLRCSPMKGHSHVYWYRQLPEEGLKFMVYLQKENIIDESGMPKERFSAEFPKEGPSILRIQQVVRGDSAAYFCASSPSDSAVYFYGYTFGSGTRLTVV.

The chain links TRBV5-4 to TRBJ2-2; D is undetermined. The CDR3 extends over 16 amino acids. The V and J ends lost 2 bases and 2 bases respectively, with 13 bases between them. In germline, CDR1 is SGHNT, CDR2 YYREEE (reference sequence). The CDR3 region has the DNA TGTGCCAGCAGCTTAGCTGGGCAGCTTAACACCGGGGAGCTGTTTTTT. Translation gives CASSLAGQLNTGELFF.

This sequence joins TRBV7-9 and TRBJ1-1; possible D gene TRBD1, 5 bases. The germline V gene encodes CDR1 SEHNR and CDR2 FQNEAQ (reference sequence). V was clipped by 6 bases and J by 13 bases, with 18 bases between them. This CDR3 has 12 amino acids. This CDR3 is CASSQIQGFGFF. In DNA, the CDR3 is TGTGCCAGCAGTCAGATTCAGGGATTTGGTTTCTTT.

The chain couples TRBV7-2 to TRBJ2-1; unclear D gene. Germline V CDR1 and CDR2: SGHTA, FQGNSA. The CDR3 runs 13 residues. The V gene lost 2 bases and the J gene lost 6 bases, with 8 bases spanning the gap. CDR3 in DNA: TGTGCCAGCAGCTTAAATGTACCCAATGAGCAGTTCTTC. This codes for CASSLNVPNEQFF.

The V call is TRBV7-6, the J call TRBJ2-7, with TRBD1 identical over 9 bases. This CDR3 region has 14 residues. V lost 8 bases, J lost 5 bases, and 10 bases stayed unmatched. Germline V gene data show CDR1 as SGHVS and CDR2 as FNYEAQ. This chain's CDR3 is CASRQRDRVNEQYF. As DNA, the CDR3 is TGTGCCAGCCGCCAGAGGGACAGGGTCAACGAGCAGTACTTC.

The chain uses TRBV29-1 and TRBJ2-2; 8 nucleotides match TRBD1. Germline V gene sequence: CDR1 SQVTM, CDR2 ANQGSEA. The CDR3 totals 14 residues. The CDR3 DNA reads as TGCAGTGGGATGACAGGGGCTGGCACCGGGGAGCTGTTTTTT. It translates to CSGMTGAGTGELFF.

Details on this clonotype: Mismatch with germline at one junction end may stem from a read error. The chain recombines TRBV15 with TRBJ2-6; D perhaps matches TRBD1 (6 bases). Germline V gene lookup returns CDR1 LNHNV and CDR2 YYDKDF (reference sequence). This CDR3 is 15 amino acids long. Here the CDR3 reads CGIGQPISGANVLIF. CDR3 DNA: TGTGGAATTGGACAGCCGATATCTGGGGCCAACGTCCTGATTTTC.

This rearrangement joins TRBV12-3 or TRBV12-4 to TRBJ2-2; D remains unclear. V was pared by 6 bases and J by 0 bases, with 5 bases between. The CDR3 has 13 amino acids. CDR3 sequence (DNA): TGTGCCAGCAGGAGAGCGAACACCGGGGAGCTGTTTTTT. Its translation: CASRRANTGELFF.

This clonotype appeared a few times. The rearrangement links TRBV7-9 to TRBJ2-5; D remains ambiguous. The V gene lost 1 base and the J gene lost 5 bases, with 11 bases spanning the gap. The CDR3 is made up of 14 amino acids. Germline loops: CDR1 SEHNR, CDR2 FQNEAQ (reference sequence). The CDR3 coding sequence is TGTGCCAGCAGCTTAGACTTTAGTTACGAGACCCAGTACTTC. This codes for CASSLDFSYETQYF.

V and J are TRBV2 and TRBJ2-2; no reliable D call. This CDR3 comprises 14 residues. Per the germline V gene, CDR1 is SNHLY and CDR2 is FYNNEI. V was cut by 7 bases and J by 0 bases, with 9 bases left in between. In DNA, the CDR3 is TGTGCCAGCAAGGAAGACTCGAACACCGGGGAGCTGTTTTTT. Amino acids: CASKEDSNTGELFF.

This clonotype has just a few counts. This rearrangement joins TRBV7-2 to TRBJ2-4; 7 positions match TRBD2. The trim removed 6 bases at V and 3 bases at J, leaving 5 bases unmatched. The CDR3 is 14 residues long. CDR1 is SGHTA and CDR2 is FQGNSA in the germline V gene. The CDR3 DNA reads as TGTGCCAGCAGTGGGGGACTACTCAAAAACATTCAGTACTTC. Residues: CASSGGLLKNIQYF.

Only a few counts were recorded for this clonotype. The chain recombines TRBV10-3 with TRBJ2-1; TRBD2 agrees at 9 bases. CDR3 length equals 14 residues. Unmatched junction bases numbered 7, after V lost 7 bases and J lost 6 bases. Germline V gene lookup returns CDR1 ENHRY and CDR2 SYGVKD. CDR3 DNA: TGTGCCATCACGCCTCAACTAGCGGGCAATGAGCAGTTCTTC. This gives the protein CAITPQLAGNEQFF.

This clonotype was counted a few times. The chain links TRBV7-9 to TRBJ2-3; D uncertain. The CDR3 is 15 amino acids. V lost 5 bases, J lost 0 bases, and 12 bases lay in between. In germline, CDR1 is SEHNR, CDR2 FQNEAQ (reference sequence). The CDR3: CASSLGQPSTDTQYF. CDR3 nucleotide sequence: TGTGCCAGCAGCCTTGGGCAGCCTAGCACAGATACGCAGTATTTT.

The chain uses TRBV7-9 and TRBJ2-3; D possibly matches TRBD1 or TRBD2 (5 bases each). CDR1 and CDR2 from the germline V gene are SEHNR and FQNEAQ (reference sequence). The CDR3 runs 16 residues. Trimming pared 5 bases from V and 1 base from J, leaving 16 bases between. CDR3 sequence reads: CASSPPEGLRTDTQYF. Written as DNA, the CDR3 is TGTGCCAGCAGCCCCCCCGAGGGGCTCCGCACAGATACGCAGTATTTT. Based on the CDR3 plus reference TRBV7-9 and TRBJ2-3, the full variable domain is DTGVSQNPRHKITKRGQNVTFRCDPISEHNRLYWYRQTLGQGPEFLTYFQNEAQLEKSRLLSDRFSAERPKGSFSTLEIQRTEQGDSAMYLCASSPPEGLRTDTQYFGPGTRLTVL.

J is TRBJ2-1 and V is TRBV29-1; D might be TRBD1 (6 bases). The V gene lost 5 bases and the J gene lost 5 bases, with 13 bases spanning the gap. This CDR3 comprises 13 residues. Per the germline V gene, CDR1 is SQVTM and CDR2 is ANQGSEA. CDR3 DNA sequence: TGCAGCGTTATTAGGGGGAGCCACAATGAGCAGTTCTTC. Its translation: CSVIRGSHNEQFF.